This is a list of T cell receptor beta chains from one sample in a study of tumor-infiltrating lymphocytes in primary liver carcinoma. TCRdb passed the multiplex PCR reads through MiXCR, listing each CDR3 protein once. The data contain approximately 320,000 distinct CDR3 sequences, almost 60% of them singletons. Sequenced material: peripheral blood. Receptors were obtained from a woman in her twenties or thirties with primary liver carcinoma and hepatitis B virus infection. CDR3s include the opening cysteine and the closing phenylalanine or tryptophan. The D gene is left open where the match is weak. Part of the rows lack a size; the others show once, few, many or a class for expanded clones.

j_gene	d_gene	abundance	v_gene	CDR3aa	CDR3nt
TRBJ2-1	-	-	TRBV4-1	CASSQDIVRDNEQFF	TGCGCCAGCAGCCAAGACATCGTACGAGACAATGAGCAGTTCTTC
TRBJ2-1	-	-	TRBV13	CASSLVGDYNEQFF	TGTGCCAGCAGCTTAGTGGGCGACTACAATGAGCAGTTCTTC
TRBJ2-5	TRBD1	-	TRBV6-5	CASSSRSRDRGQETQYF	TGTGCCAGCAGTTCCCGTTCGAGGGACAGGGGCCAAGAGACCCAGTACTTC
TRBJ2-7	TRBD2	many	TRBV29-1	CSVDQVWRERSYEQYF	TGCAGCGTTGACCAAGTCTGGCGGGAGAGATCCTACGAGCAGTACTTC
TRBJ2-5	TRBD2	-	TRBV6-6	CASSPLARAGVETQYF	TGTGCCAGCAGCCCCCTAGCCAGGGCGGGGGTAGAGACCCAGTACTTC
TRBJ2-1	TRBD2	-	TRBV29-1	CSIRTSGGISSYDEQFF	TGCAGCATCAGGACTAGCGGGGGCATCTCCTCCTACGATGAGCAGTTCTTC
TRBJ2-3	-	many	TRBV6-5	CASSYVPPEYTDTQYF	TGTGCCAGCAGTTACGTTCCCCCTGAGTACACAGATACGCAGTATTTT
TRBJ1-4	-	many	TRBV11-2	CASSSSRSNEKLFF	TGTGCCAGCAGCTCGTCGAGGTCTAATGAAAAACTGTTTTTT
TRBJ2-2	-	many	TRBV7-8	CASSLYAGELFF	TGTGCCAGCAGCTTATACGCCGGGGAGCTGTTTTTT
TRBJ2-3	-	-	TRBV5-8	CASSLSRVETDTQYF	TGTGCCAGCAGCTTGTCGCGGGTAGAGACGGATACGCAGTATTTT
TRBJ2-7	TRBD1	-	TRBV11-2	CASSFSQGVGNEQYF	TGTGCCAGCAGCTTCTCCCAGGGGGTTGGAAACGAACAGTACTTC
TRBJ2-1	-	-	TRBV6-2/TRBV6-3	CASSALVLYSQQQFF	TGTGCCAGCAGTGCCCTCGTTCTCTACTCCCAGCAGCAGTTCTTC
TRBJ2-6	-	once	TRBV28	CASSTASGANVLTF	TGTGCCAGCAGCACAGCCTCTGGGGCCAACGTCCTGACTTTC
TRBJ2-5	-	few	TRBV12-3/TRBV12-4	CASSHGVRETQYF	TGTGCCAGCAGCCATGGCGTCAGAGAGACCCAGTACTTC
TRBJ2-3	-	many	TRBV4-3	CASSQDKGYGTDTQYF	TGCGCCAGCAGCCAAGATAAGGGGTACGGCACAGATACGCAGTATTTT
TRBJ1-6	-	-	TRBV12-3/TRBV12-4	CVSSGGQTNSLLHF	TGTGTCAGCAGTGGTGGACAGACTAATTCACTCCTCCACTTT
TRBJ2-1	TRBD2	-	TRBV28	CASSFSLAGGSYNEQFF	TGTGCCAGCAGTTTCTCACTAGCGGGAGGCTCCTACAATGAGCAGTTCTTC
TRBJ2-4	-	-	TRBV28	CASSLEGRIQYF	TGTGCCAGCAGTTTGGAGGGTAGGATTCAGTACTTC
TRBJ1-1	-	-	TRBV28	CASSPGGARGTEAFF	TGTGCCAGCAGTCCGGGGGGGGCGCGAGGCACTGAAGCTTTCTTT
TRBJ1-2	-	few	TRBV13	CASSHLTPISSNYGYTF	TGTGCCAGCAGCCACCTAACACCAATCTCCTCCAACTATGGCTACACCTTC
TRBJ2-7	TRBD2	many	TRBV4-2	CASSQHTSGRIPYEQYF	TGTGCCAGCAGCCAACACACTAGCGGGAGAATCCCCTACGAGCAGTACTTC
TRBJ2-7	TRBD2	-	TRBV6-2/TRBV6-3	CASRIGLAGAYERYF	TGTGCCAGCAGGATCGGACTAGCGGGAGCGTACGAGCGGTACTTC
TRBJ2-7	-	-	TRBV5-6	CASSLTRASYEQYF	TGTGCCAGCAGCTTAACCAGGGCTTCCTACGAGCAGTACTTC